The next 12 T cell receptor beta chains were all read from a single sample in a study of blood T cell repertoires in COVID-19. Using immunoSEQ multiplex PCR, the repertoire was profiled, and TCRdb retains in-frame clones only, with some absent. This table has roughly 260,000 clones, 86% appearing once. The specimen was PBMCs or T cells enriched from blood (not recorded which). The source of these receptors is a woman between 18 and 29 years old who had recovered from COVID-19.

The chain joins TRBV19 to TRBJ1-2, with D possibly matching TRBD1 (6 bases). Trimming took off 3 bases at V and 7 bases at J, with 9 bases between the two ends. The length of the CDR3 is 12 residues. The germline V gene encodes CDR1 LNHDA and CDR2 SQIVND (reference sequence). The CDR3 sequence: CASSITRGGYTF. CDR3 DNA sequence: TGTGCCAGTAGTATCACCAGGGGTGGCTACACCTTC.

This sequence joins TRBV4-1 and TRBJ2-1, with 9 bases fitting TRBD1. This CDR3 contains 15 residues. Looked up from germline, CDR1 is MGHRA and CDR2 is YSYEKL. V shed 1 base, J shed 5 bases, and the junction held 3 bases outside the gene matches. The CDR3 DNA is TGCGCCAGCAGCCAAGGGACAGGGGAGGACAATGAGCAGTTCTTC. Translating it yields CASSQGTGEDNEQFF.

The CDR3 DNA reads as TGTGCCTCCTCTGTTGGCACAGATACGCAGTATTTT. This encodes CASSVGTDTQYF. V gene TRBV24-1 combines with J gene TRBJ2-3; no reliable D call. Germline loops: CDR1 KGHDR, CDR2 SFDVKD. V gave up 12 bases and J gave up 1 base, with 10 bases separating them. This CDR3 region has 12 residues.

This clone showed up just once. The rearrangement uses TRBV11-2 and TRBJ2-1, with D possibly being TRBD2 (7 bases). From germline, CDR1 is SGHAT and CDR2 FQNNGV. The CDR3 is 12 amino acids. Trimming stripped 6 bases from V and 7 bases from J, with 10 bases between. The CDR3 DNA follows: TGTGCCAGCAGGAAGGGGGGGAATGAGCAGTTCTTC. As protein: CASRKGGNEQFF. The variable domain in full, with the rest retrieved from reference TRBV11-2 and TRBJ2-1, is EAGVAQSPRYKIIEKRQSVAFWCNPISGHATLYWYQQILGQGPKLLIQFQNNGVVDDSQLPKDRFSAERLKGVDSTLKIQPAKLEDSAVYLCASRKGGNEQFFGPGTRLTVL.

This clone was seen only once. The chain carries TRBV19 and TRBJ1-1; 7 nucleotides match TRBD1. The trim removed 6 bases at V and 4 bases at J, leaving 2 bases unmatched. CDR3 length equals 12 residues. Germline values: CDR1 LNHDA, CDR2 SQIVND (reference sequence). The CDR3 DNA sequence: TGTGCCAGTAGGACAGGGATCACTGAAGCTTTCTTT. It yields the protein CASRTGITEAFF.

V and J are TRBV4-1 and TRBJ2-7; 8 nucleotides match TRBD1. CDR3 size: 14 residues. Germline CDR1 reads MGHRA; CDR2 reads YSYEKL. Trimming removed 4 bases from V and 3 bases from J; junction bases left unmatched: 5. The CDR3 nucleotides are TGCGCCAGCAGCCCCGGACAGGGCAGCTACGAGCAGTACTTC. Its translation is CASSPGQGSYEQYF.

The gene calls are TRBV9 and TRBJ2-1; D is uncertain. The CDR3 runs 13 residues. The germline V and J ends were trimmed by 1 base and 4 bases, with 6 bases remaining between them. From germline, CDR1 is SGDLS and CDR2 YYNGEE. The CDR3 loop is CASSVWAYNEQFF. The CDR3 DNA reads TGTGCCAGCAGCGTATGGGCTTACAATGAGCAGTTCTTC.

The chain uses TRBV29-1 and TRBJ2-5; tentative D call: TRBD2 (5 bases). CDR3 length: 13 amino acids. The V end lost 6 bases, the J end lost 0 bases, and 11 bases lay between the germline ends. Germline V gives CDR1 SQVTM, CDR2 ANQGSEA. As DNA, the CDR3 is TGCAGCGTCCGTCCCGGGGACCAAGAGACCCAGTACTTC. Encoded protein: CSVRPGDQETQYF.

The rearrangement uses TRBV9 and TRBJ1-3, with D tentatively TRBD1 (6 bases). This CDR3 spans 15 amino acids. CDR1 is SGDLS and CDR2 is YYNGEE in the germline V gene. Trimming took 4 bases from V and 5 from J, leaving 16 bases between them. The CDR3 DNA reads TGTGCCAGCAGCCTCAACTCGGGACAAAGAAACACCATATATTTT. Residues: CASSLNSGQRNTIYF. The full variable domain, completed using reference TRBV9 and TRBJ1-3, is DSGVTQTPKHLITATGQRVTLRCSPRSGDLSVYWYQQSLDQGLQFLIQYYNGEERAKGNILERFSAQQFPDLHSELNLSSLELGDSALYFCASSLNSGQRNTIYFGEGSWLTVV.

The rearrangement links TRBV7-2 to TRBJ2-1; D gene unclear. CDR1 is SGHTA and CDR2 is FQGNSA in the germline V gene. The V and J ends lost 8 bases and 7 bases respectively, with 15 bases between them. CDR3 length equals 13 residues. The CDR3, as DNA: TGTGCCAGCCCCACTTCCATCGGGAATGAGCAGTTCTTC. Translation: CASPTSIGNEQFF.

The chain recombines TRBV5-4 with TRBJ1-3; possible D gene TRBD1, 6 bases. From germline, CDR1 is SGHNT and CDR2 YYREEE (reference sequence). Trimming stripped 0 bases from V and 3 bases from J, with 10 bases between. The CDR3 contains 15 residues. The CDR3 DNA is TGTGCCAGCAGCTTGGGAGGGGGTGGTGGAAACACCATATATTTT. It specifies CASSLGGGGGNTIYF.

The V gene is TRBV7-9, the J gene TRBJ2-7; 7 nucleotides align to TRBD2. With 5 bases clipped from V and 3 bases from J, the junction kept 7 bases outside the gene matches. Germline-derived CDR1 and CDR2 are SEHNR and FQNEAQ (reference sequence). CDR3 size: 14 residues. The chain's CDR3 is CASSQSAGVYEQYF. CDR3 DNA sequence: TGTGCCAGCAGCCAGTCGGCGGGAGTCTACGAGCAGTACTTC.